This TCR beta chain was identified in a study of blood T cell repertoires in COVID-19. Study-wide background: From the United States, Italy and Spain came samples of acute and convalescent COVID-19. T cells, B-cell-depleted T cells, or PBMCs provided the cDNA or gDNA that served as material.

In germline, CDR1 is LNHDA, CDR2 SQIVND (reference sequence). The CDR3 spans 13 residues. Trimming took 5 bases from V and 5 from J, leaving 9 bases between them. Under the authors' procedure: Using reference gene primer amplification, nucleated cell counts were estimated. Produced via immunoSEQ multiplex PCR; TCRdb's table is partial and in-frame only. The V and J calls and the clone size are those of that table, but D and trimming were determined from the DNA. The top ten hold roughly 2% of the sample, which has fewer than 180,000 clones, 75% to 90% seen once. The chain carries TRBV19 and TRBJ1-4; D gene unclear. The sequenced sample was peripheral blood. The sequence was collected from a man in his 70s with acute or convalescent COVID-19. The CDR3 DNA follows: TGTGCCAGTAGTGAGATATCGAATGAAAAACTGTTTTTT. Translating gives CASSEISNEKLFF.